The 9 T cell receptor beta chains listed next were all sequenced from one sample in a study of cytotoxic CD8 clonotypes in ibrutinib-treated CLL. Profiled with immunoSEQ multiplex PCR; TCRdb holds only in-frame clones, not every one. The sample contains some 300,000 clones, more than 65% of which appear only once. Sequencing used PBMCs, obtained before ibrutinib treatment. These receptors all stem from a human donor with chronic lymphocytic leukemia.

The rearrangement links TRBV30 to TRBJ2-5; 8 nucleotides match TRBD1. From germline, CDR1 is GTSNPN and CDR2 SVGIG (reference sequence). Germline trimming cut 2 bases from V and 4 bases from J; bases unmatched to any gene: 12. This CDR3 has 16 amino acids. The DNA of the CDR3 is TGTGCCTGGAGTACAGGTGGCAGGGGGCTGGGAGAGACCCAGTACTTC. Translation gives CAWSTGGRGLGETQYF.

This clone has a handful of counts. The chain employs TRBV28 and TRBJ1-5, with TRBD1 matching 7 bases. V gave up 7 bases and J gave up 3 bases; unmatched junction bases: 9. Germline V gene data show CDR1 as MDHEN and CDR2 as SYDVKM. CDR3 length: 15 amino acids. The CDR3 sequence is CASTLDREFNQPQHF. In DNA form, the CDR3 reads TGTGCCAGCACCCTCGACAGGGAGTTCAATCAGCCCCAGCATTTT. Looking up the rest from reference TRBV28 and TRBJ1-5 gives the full variable domain: DVKVTQSSRYLVKRTGEKVFLECVQDMDHENMFWYRQDPGLGLRLIYFSYDVKMKEKGDIPEGYSVSREKKERFSLILESASTNQTSMYLCASTLDREFNQPQHFGDGTRLSIL.

This chain links TRBV15 with TRBJ2-5; tentatively, D is TRBD2 (6 bases). The CDR3 runs to 15 residues. Trimming removed 1 base at V and 2 bases at J, with 11 bases between. Germline V gene lookup returns CDR1 LNHNV and CDR2 YYDKDF (reference sequence). CDR3 DNA sequence: TGTGCCACCAGCAGAGGGGCGCGGGATCAAGAGACCCAGTACTTC. Translated, it gives CATSRGARDQETQYF.

This chain joins TRBV27 and TRBJ1-3, with 7 bases aligning to TRBD1. Germline CDR1 is MNHEY and CDR2 is SMNVEV (reference sequence). CDR3 size: 18 residues. V lost 6 bases to trimming and J lost 2 bases; unmatched junction nucleotides: 16. CDR3 region: CASRQGSNRGRTGNTIYF. In nucleotides, the CDR3 is TGTGCCAGCAGACAGGGGAGCAACAGGGGAAGAACTGGAAACACCATATATTTT.

The rearrangement joins TRBV7-9 to TRBJ1-1, with 7 bases matching TRBD1. J lost 2 bases, V lost 5 bases, and 8 bases had no gene match. The germline gives CDR1 SEHNR, CDR2 FQNEAQ (reference sequence). This CDR3 contains 15 residues. The CDR3 DNA sequence: TGTGCCAGCAGCGGACAGGCAACCCTCAACACTGAAGCTTTCTTT. It is translated as CASSGQATLNTEAFF.

This clone was seen just once. The genes are TRBV9 and TRBJ2-2; 10 nucleotides agree with TRBD2. The CDR3 contains 15 residues. Germline V lookup: CDR1 SGDLS, CDR2 YYNGEE. V shed 0 bases and J 8 bases; nucleotides not matched to a gene: 4. The DNA for the CDR3 is TGTGCCAGCAGCGTAGAACTAGCGGGATCTGGGGAGCTGTTTTTT. It is translated as CASSVELAGSGELFF.

The V and J genes are TRBV10-3 and TRBJ2-1; TRBD2 agrees at 9 bases. Trimming removed 0 bases from V and 7 bases from J; junction bases left unmatched: 7. The length of the CDR3 is 16 residues. Germline CDR1 reads ENHRY; CDR2 reads SYGVKD. CDR3 loop: CAISESSSGNLNEQFF. The CDR3 nucleotides are TGTGCCATCAGTGAGTCGTCTAGCGGGAATCTTAATGAGCAGTTCTTC.

CDR3 in amino acids: CASSLGGVGNQPQHF. The CDR3, as DNA: TGTGCCAGCAGCTTGGGAGGTGTAGGCAATCAGCCCCAGCATTTT. This chain joins TRBV5-5 and TRBJ1-5; D is unresolved. With 0 bases removed from V and 2 bases from J, the gap between germline ends came to 9 bases. The CDR3 runs 15 residues. Germline V gene sequence: CDR1 SGHKS, CDR2 YYEKEE (reference sequence).

Regarding this clone: Other DNA sequences in this sample translate to the same CDR3. The chain joins TRBV11-3 to TRBJ1-1; a possible D gene is TRBD1 (5 bases). CDR1 and CDR2 from the germline V gene are SGHNT and YENEEA. V lost 0 bases and J 4 bases, leaving 6 bases between the germline ends. The CDR3 has 13 residues. This CDR3 is CASSLDRATEAFF. The CDR3 nucleotides read TGTGCCAGCAGCTTAGACAGGGCCACTGAAGCTTTCTTT.